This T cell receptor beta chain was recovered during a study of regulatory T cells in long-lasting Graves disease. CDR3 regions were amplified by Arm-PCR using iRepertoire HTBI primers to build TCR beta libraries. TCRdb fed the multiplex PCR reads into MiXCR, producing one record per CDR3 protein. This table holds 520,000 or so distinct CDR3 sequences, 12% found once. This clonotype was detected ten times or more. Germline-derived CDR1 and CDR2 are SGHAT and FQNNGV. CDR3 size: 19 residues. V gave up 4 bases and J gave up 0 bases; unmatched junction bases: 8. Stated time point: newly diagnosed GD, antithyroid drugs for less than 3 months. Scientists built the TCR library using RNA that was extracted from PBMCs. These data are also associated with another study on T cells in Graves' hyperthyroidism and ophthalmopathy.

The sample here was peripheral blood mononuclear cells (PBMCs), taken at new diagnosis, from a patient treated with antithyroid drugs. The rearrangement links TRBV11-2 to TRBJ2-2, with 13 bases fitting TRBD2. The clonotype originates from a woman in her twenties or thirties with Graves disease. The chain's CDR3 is CASSSRWGLAGSNTGELFF. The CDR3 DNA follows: TGTGCCAGCAGCTCTCGGTGGGGACTAGCGGGATCGAACACCGGGGAGCTGTTTTTT.